Sequencing of this TCR delta chain was carried out in a study of γδ T cells in repeated Plasmodium falciparum infection. The study, taken as a whole, reports: Malian donors came from one small rural village, predominantly one ethnic group.

TCRdb reanalysed the multiplex PCR reads via CATT. The sample records 85,000 to 90,000 delta-chain clones, over 1.1% being singletons. As regards this clone: Its antigen is still unknown. TCRdb's listed protein matches a much larger clone and diverges from this DNA's translation at residue 7, likely through a read error; the protein shown comes from the DNA.

The origin of this receptor is a pool of human donors (malaria-infected and uninfected, not separated). Sequenced input: gamma-delta T cells from blood.

CDR3 sequence (DNA): TGTGCCTTTTACGGTCCCATCCGTCCATCGTCGTACACCGATAAACTCATCTTT. This translates into CAFYGPIRPSSYTDKLIF. This chain joins TRDV3 and TRDJ1; the D is unclear. This CDR3 is built from 18 residues. V shed 2 bases and J shed 0 bases, with 25 bases lying between them. Germline V gives CDR1 TVYSNPD, CDR2 GDNSRS (reference sequence).